One sample yielded the 6 T cell receptor beta chains listed below, sequenced in a study of radiotherapy plus CTLA-4 blockade in lung cancer. This table comes from immunoSEQ multiplex PCR, and its TCRdb copy is limited to in-frame clones, with some not included. The top ten clones hold more than 6.5% of a sample with about 120,000 clones, around 90% of them seen once. Sequences were derived from peripheral blood, sampled from a patient treated with radiotherapy plus ipilimumab. The receptors shown here come from a human donor with non-small cell lung cancer that progressed on radiotherapy plus ipilimumab.

This clone was seen only once. The rearrangement links TRBV5-1 to TRBJ1-3; D is unclear. This CDR3 region has 14 residues. Trimming shortened V by 3 bases and J by 7 bases, and 14 bases separated the two germline ends. Germline V gives CDR1 SGHRS, CDR2 YFSETQ. The CDR3 is CASSSGGAGNTIYF. The CDR3 nucleotides read TGCGCCAGCAGCTCAGGAGGTGCGGGGAACACCATATATTTT.

This rearrangement joins TRBV7-2 to TRBJ2-1; 9 bases fit TRBD1. Germline V gene data show CDR1 as SGHTA and CDR2 as FQGNSA. V gave up 0 bases and J gave up 8 bases; unmatched junction bases: 5. This CDR3 has 15 amino acids. CDR3 loop: CASSLADRGVYEQFF. The CDR3 DNA reads as TGTGCCAGCAGCTTAGCGGACAGGGGAGTCTATGAGCAGTTCTTC.

This clone has just one count. The chain has TRBV19 and TRBJ2-5, with 15 positions matching TRBD2. Germline trimming cut 4 bases from V and 4 bases from J; bases unmatched to any gene: 10. The CDR3 loop spans 18 amino acids. CDR1 and CDR2 from the germline V gene are LNHDA and SQIVND (reference sequence). The CDR3 DNA sequence: TGTGCCAGTAGTAATGTGGGACTAGCGGGAGGTTTTCGAGAGACCCAGTACTTC. Protein sequence: CASSNVGLAGGFRETQYF.

The CDR3 region has the DNA TGTGCCAGCAGCCCCGACCCGCGATTTAACAATGAGCAGTTCTTC. Protein sequence: CASSPDPRFNNEQFF. The J gene is TRBJ2-1, the V gene TRBV4-2; D unresolved. The CDR3 spans 15 residues. V gave up 4 bases and J gave up 5 bases, with 15 bases separating them. Germline V CDR1 and CDR2: LGHNA, YNFKEQ.

The rearrangement uses TRBV5-1 and TRBJ2-3; D gene ambiguous. This CDR3 is built from 13 residues. Trimming left V 4 bases short and J 0 bases short, with 6 bases between. Germline V CDR1 and CDR2: SGHRS, YFSETQ. The CDR3 DNA reads as TGCGCCAGCAGCCCCTCTAGCACAGATACGCAGTATTTT. This encodes CASSPSSTDTQYF. The variable domain in full, with the rest retrieved from reference TRBV5-1 and TRBJ2-3, is KAGVTQTPRYLIKTRGQQVTLSCSPISGHRSVSWYQQTPGQGLQFLFEYFSETQRNKGNFPGRFSGRQFSNSRSEMNVSTLELGDSALYLCASSPSSTDTQYFGPGTRLTVL.

The chain recombines TRBV5-1 with TRBJ2-5, with D perhaps assigned TRBD1 or TRBD2 (7 bases each). Between the trimmed V and J ends, which lost 7 bases and 5 bases, there was a span of 21 bases. CDR3 length: 15 amino acids. The germline gives CDR1 SGHRS, CDR2 YFSETQ. The CDR3 is CASRLREGARETQYF. The DNA for the CDR3 is TGCGCCAGCCGTTTGAGGGAGGGGGCGCGGGAGACCCAGTACTTC.